The next 19 T cell receptor beta chains were all read from a single sample in a study of blood T cell repertoires in COVID-19. Sequencing was performed with immunoSEQ multiplex PCR; in TCRdb, only in-frame clones are kept and a portion is missing. Here the sample spans under 200,000 clones, roughly 93% being singletons. Material for sequencing was peripheral blood. The source is a man aged 18 to 29 with acute or convalescent COVID-19.

The rearrangement joins TRBV5-1 to TRBJ1-1, with D perhaps matching TRBD1 (6 bases). CDR3 length: 13 amino acids. Deletions cut 6 bases from V and 5 bases from J, with 14 bases between. Germline assignment: CDR1 SGHRS and CDR2 YFSETQ. The CDR3 loop is CASKGDGITEAFF. Here the CDR3 DNA reads TGCGCCAGCAAGGGGGACGGGATAACTGAAGCTTTCTTT.

V gene TRBV29-1 combines with J gene TRBJ1-1, with a weak D call TRBD1 (5 bases). Per the germline V gene, CDR1 is SQVTM and CDR2 is ANQGSEA. The CDR3 consists of 14 residues. Between the trimmed V and J ends, which lost 4 bases and 3 bases, there was a span of 15 bases. This chain's CDR3 is CSVGGPRRDTEAFF. The DNA for the CDR3 is TGCAGCGTTGGGGGCCCGAGAAGGGACACTGAAGCTTTCTTT.

The chain recombines TRBV5-4 with TRBJ2-5; 9 bases fit TRBD2. This CDR3 is built from 14 residues. The V gene end was trimmed by 10 bases and the J gene end by 2 bases; junction bases not matched to a gene: 9. Germline V gives CDR1 SGHNT, CDR2 YYREEE (reference sequence). The chain's CDR3 is CAGKAGGGQETQYF. Here the CDR3 DNA reads TGTGCCGGTAAAGCGGGGGGAGGACAAGAGACCCAGTACTTC.

The chain recombines TRBV12-5 with TRBJ1-4, with 8 bases aligning to TRBD1. Trimming cost V 7 bases and J 7 bases; bases outside gene matches: 5. The CDR3 is made up of 13 amino acids. The V gene's germline CDR1 is LGHNT and CDR2 FRNRAP. The CDR3 DNA is TGTGCTAGTGCCAGGGGGCGCGCTGAAAAACTGTTTTTT. Residues: CASARGRAEKLFF. The full variable domain, rest sourced from reference TRBV12-5 and TRBJ1-4, is DARVTQTPRHKVTEMGQEVTMRCQPILGHNTVFWYRQTMMQGLELLAYFRNRAPLDDSGMPKDRFSAEMPDATLATLKIQPSEPRDSAVYFCASARGRAEKLFFGSGTQLSVL.

This clone was recorded only once. The chain employs TRBV27 and TRBJ1-2; 10 bases are shared with TRBD1. The germline CDR1 and CDR2 sequences are MNHEY and SMNVEV (reference sequence). V shed 3 bases and J 8 bases; nucleotides not matched to a gene: 3. The CDR3 is 13 amino acids. The CDR3 reads CASSLDRGRGYTF. CDR3 nucleotide sequence: TGTGCCAGCAGTTTGGACAGGGGGAGAGGCTACACCTTC.

The chain recombines TRBV7-4 with TRBJ1-1, with D possibly TRBD1 on 5 matching bases. V gave up 5 bases and J gave up 0 bases, with 13 bases separating them. This CDR3 spans 15 amino acids. Germline CDR1 and CDR2: SGHVT and SQSDAQ. In nucleotides, the CDR3 is TGTGCCAGCAGCCTTTACAGGAGCCTGAACACTGAAGCTTTCTTT. Translated: CASSLYRSLNTEAFF. The entire variable domain, with the rest obtained from reference TRBV7-4 and TRBJ1-1, is as follows: GAGVSQSPRYKVAKRGRDVALRCDSISGHVTLYWYRQTLGQGSEVLTYSQSDAQRDKSGRPSGRFSAERPERSVSTLKIQRTEQGDSAVYLCASSLYRSLNTEAFFGQGTRLTVV.

The CDR3 sequence is CASSDTGTGSEKLFF. CDR3 DNA sequence: TGTGCCAGCAGTGACACCGGGACAGGGTCTGAAAAACTGTTTTTT. The chain joins TRBV6-1 to TRBJ1-4; 9 bases map to TRBD1. The V gene end was trimmed by 3 bases and the J gene end by 7 bases; junction bases not matched to a gene: 6. CDR3 size: 15 residues. Per germline, CDR1 MNHNS and CDR2 SASEGT.

The chain has TRBV29-1 and TRBJ1-2; TRBD1 is a possible D gene (5 bases). V lost 4 bases and J lost 3, with 18 bases in between. Germline CDR1 and CDR2: SQVTM and ANQGSEA. The CDR3 loop spans 15 amino acids. The CDR3 protein is CSVVKLRGGDYGYTF. The CDR3 nucleotides are TGCAGCGTTGTCAAGTTGAGGGGAGGTGACTATGGCTACACCTTC.

This rearrangement joins TRBV7-2 to TRBJ2-7, with 9 bases matching TRBD1. The CDR3 is 17 residues long. Germline V gives CDR1 SGHTA, CDR2 FQGNSA. V lost 1 base and J lost 3; bases outside the gene matches: 10. The CDR3 loop is CASSLGGGQGYFYEQYF. DNA for the CDR3: TGTGCCAGCAGCTTAGGAGGGGGACAGGGTTATTTCTACGAGCAGTACTTC.

This clone was seen once. The CDR3 DNA sequence: TGTGCCAGCAGCCAACAACACAGGGTATCAGATACGCAGTATTTT. Translation: CASSQQHRVSDTQYF. The J gene is TRBJ2-3, the V gene TRBV3-1 (or the pseudogene TRBV3-2), with D perhaps TRBD1 (6 bases). Between the trimmed V and J ends, which lost 2 bases and 4 bases, there was a span of 13 bases. The germline CDR1 and CDR2 sequences are LGHDT and YNNKEL (reference sequence). The CDR3 loop spans 15 amino acids.

This rearrangement joins TRBV25-1 to TRBJ1-6; D perhaps matches TRBD1 (5 bases). The CDR3 totals 18 residues. Between the trimmed V and J ends, which lost 2 bases and 9 bases, there was a span of 23 bases. Germline V gene data show CDR1 as MGHDK and CDR2 as SYGVNS. This CDR3 reads CASSEGRGPRGGSSPLHF. The CDR3 region has the DNA TGTGCCAGCAGTGAAGGAAGGGGCCCTAGGGGAGGGTCTTCACCCCTCCACTTT.

The chain is built from TRBV19 and TRBJ2-7, with D possibly being TRBD1 (5 bases). With 3 bases removed from V and 2 bases from J, the gap between germline ends came to 11 bases. The V gene's germline CDR1 is LNHDA and CDR2 SQIVND (reference sequence). The CDR3 loop spans 14 amino acids. The CDR3 spells CASSMGPATYEQYF. In DNA form, the CDR3 reads TGTGCCAGTAGTATGGGGCCAGCTACCTACGAGCAGTACTTC.

The chain couples TRBV15 to TRBJ1-6, with a weak D call TRBD1 (5 bases). Per the germline V gene, CDR1 is LNHNV and CDR2 is YYDKDF (reference sequence). V lost 4 bases and J lost 9, with 16 bases in between. There are 15 residues in the CDR3. DNA for the CDR3: TGTGCCACCAGCACTTTGGGAGGGGATAGTTCACCCCTCCACTTT. Translating it yields CATSTLGGDSSPLHF.

The chain links TRBV21-1 to TRBJ1-3; no check of the table's D call, TRBD1, against the DNA was made. TRBV21-1 is deemed a pseudogene. This CDR3 contains 15 residues. The CDR3 protein is CASIRQGNSGNTIYF. The CDR3 bases are TGTGCCAGCATCAGACAGGGAAACTCTGGAAACACCATATATTTT.

V gene TRBV10-1 combines with J gene TRBJ1-4; D is unresolved. The CDR3 has 13 residues. Germline assignment: CDR1 WNHNN and CDR2 SYGVQD (reference sequence). The V end lost 2 bases, the J end lost 2 bases, and 3 bases lay between the germline ends. For the CDR3, the DNA is TGCGCCAGCAGTGAGGCGACTAATGAAAAACTGTTTTTT. The encoded protein is CASSEATNEKLFF.

The rearrangement joins TRBV27 to TRBJ2-3, with TRBD2 identical over 10 bases. Germline V gene lookup returns CDR1 MNHEY and CDR2 SMNVEV (reference sequence). CDR3 size: 14 residues. After removal of 6 bases from V and 7 bases from J, the junction contained 7 bases not matched to a gene. The CDR3 region has the DNA TGTGCCAGCAGCCCTAGCGGGAGTCTTTATACGCAGTATTTT. It translates to CASSPSGSLYTQYF.

The V and J genes are TRBV2 and TRBJ1-1, with 7 bases fitting TRBD1. Per germline, CDR1 SNHLY and CDR2 FYNNEI. Germline trimming cut 5 bases from V and 1 base from J; bases unmatched to any gene: 4. CDR3 length: 14 residues. The CDR3 protein is CASSPDRENTEAFF. The CDR3 DNA sequence: TGTGCCAGCAGTCCAGACAGGGAGAACACTGAAGCTTTCTTT.

The rearrangement uses TRBV24-1 and TRBJ1-2; 9 bases line up with TRBD1. In germline, CDR1 is KGHDR, CDR2 SFDVKD. CDR3 length equals 15 residues. The V and J ends lost 3 bases and 8 bases, in that order; junction bases with no gene match: 9. The CDR3 nucleotides are TGTGCCACCAGTGATCCGGGACAGGGAACGCGGGGCTACACCTTC. This sequence encodes CATSDPGQGTRGYTF.

V gene TRBV15 combines with J gene TRBJ1-4; 7 nucleotides match TRBD1. V lost 9 bases to trimming and J lost 5 bases; unmatched junction nucleotides: 6. The CDR3 spans 13 residues. CDR1 is LNHNV and CDR2 is YYDKDF in the germline V gene (reference sequence). The DNA of the CDR3 is TGTGCCACAGAGACCAGGGGGAATGAAAAACTGTTTTTT. Amino acids: CATETRGNEKLFF.